A selection of T cell receptor beta chains follows, all from one sample in a study of T cell responses to AZD1222 COVID-19 vaccine. Here immunoSEQ multiplex PCR was the method, and the copy in TCRdb shows in-frame clones only, minus some. The sample consists of around 150,000 clones, approximately 91% of them appearing once. The sequences come from peripheral blood, collected 28 days after the second AZD1222 dose. The receptors here all came from an adult who received the AZD1222 COVID-19 vaccine. Each CDR3 is given without its conserved first and last residue. The D gene is left open where the match is weak.

V,length,D,J,CDR3
TRBV3-1/TRBV3-2,13,TRBD1,TRBJ1-2,ASSQADREAYGYT
TRBV3-1/TRBV3-2,12,.,TRBJ2-7,ASSQPAASREQY
TRBV2,11,.,TRBJ1-1,ASTIGAGTEAF
TRBV21-1,12,.,TRBJ2-1,ASSKGGAYNEQF
TRBV6-5,11,.,TRBJ1-2,ASRATLIYGYT
TRBV19,16,TRBD1,TRBJ1-2,ASSIDGISGGSNYGYT
TRBV29-1,12,TRBD1,TRBJ1-1,SASRQGSITEAF
TRBV6-5,11,.,TRBJ1-5,ASSSRLSQPQH
TRBV19,12,.,TRBJ2-7,ASSMSRYSYEQY
TRBV21-1,13,.,TRBJ1-2,ASSKGGLANYGYT
TRBV6-6,9,.,TRBJ2-1,ASSSRDEQF
TRBV6-5,12,TRBD2,TRBJ2-7,ASSLTSGDLKQY
TRBV2,12,.,TRBJ2-1,ASTRAPTYNEQF
TRBV6-5,11,.,TRBJ2-3,ASSLPNTDTQY
TRBV5-1,12,.,TRBJ1-2,ASSLAGSPYGYT
TRBV6-4,14,.,TRBJ2-1,ASSDLVGHALNEQF
TRBV6-5,13,.,TRBJ1-2,ASSYGGRANYGYT
TRBV29-1,12,.,TRBJ1-1,SVDTTDRGTEAF
TRBV3-1/TRBV3-2,12,TRBD1,TRBJ2-7,ASSRTGPSYEQY
TRBV11-2,13,.,TRBJ1-1,ASSRGRGHNTEAF
TRBV14,11,.,TRBJ2-5,ASSQWQLETQY
TRBV9,13,TRBD1,TRBJ1-4,ASSPQTGSNEKLF
TRBV9,12,.,TRBJ1-2,ASSVSLAVGGYT
TRBV10-3,11,TRBD1,TRBJ1-1,AIMAQGFTEAF
TRBV7-3,10,.,TRBJ2-1,ASSLTDDEQF
TRBV7-8,13,TRBD1,TRBJ2-7,ASSSRGGPTYEQY
TRBV4-2,12,.,TRBJ1-1,ASSQDTGNTEAF
TRBV20-1,7,.,TRBJ1-2,STLYGYT
TRBV5-5,14,TRBD2,TRBJ2-7,ASSLAPTSGTYEQY
TRBV5-1,13,.,TRBJ2-2,ASSLGTANTGELF
TRBV6-7,14,.,TRBJ2-7,ASSYSAVLRLSEQY
TRBV6-5,13,TRBD1,TRBJ1-2,ASSGDRGPNYGYT
TRBV18,12,.,TRBJ2-7,ASSRGRTDHEQY
TRBV5-1,13,TRBD2,TRBJ2-1,ASTSLAGEYNEQF
TRBV6-5,12,TRBD1,TRBJ1-1,ASSYSSGGTEAF
TRBV7-9,14,.,TRBJ2-2,ASSLQERSGTGELF
TRBV6-5,12,.,TRBJ1-5,ASRATNSNQPQH